What follows are 4 T cell receptor beta chains derived from one specimen sequenced in a study of OX40 agonist ivuxolimab in advanced cancers. Generated by immunoSEQ multiplex PCR, the TCRdb table keeps only in-frame clones and is missing some. This sample has 55,000 to 80,000 clones, with about 80% found just once. The specimen comprised CD4+ or CD8+ T cells sorted from blood, sampled in a trial of the OX40 agonist ivuxolimab. Source of these receptors: an adult with an advanced solid tumor such as melanoma, head and neck, liver or kidney cancer.

This clone was observed a handful of times. The rearrangement links TRBV30 to TRBJ1-2, with 12 bases fitting TRBD1. J lost 4 bases, V lost 0 bases, and 12 bases had no gene match. Germline V gene data show CDR1 as GTSNPN and CDR2 as SVGIG (reference sequence). This CDR3 region has 18 residues. The CDR3 DNA follows: TGTGCCTGGAGTGTACAGAGGGACAGGGGGCGATTCGGCTATGGCTACACCTTC. Amino acids: CAWSVQRDRGRFGYGYTF.

V and J are TRBV28 and TRBJ2-1, with TRBD1 matching 7 bases. This CDR3 is 11 amino acids long. The germline V gene has CDR1 MDHEN and CDR2 SYDVKM. Trimming at V came to 5 bases and at J to 12 bases, leaving 4 bases not matched to a gene. The CDR3 here is CASSPRGPQFF. DNA of the CDR3: TGTGCCAGCAGTCCAAGGGGGCCGCAGTTCTTC.

CDR3 residues: CASSLGTGGATEAFF. In DNA, the CDR3 is TGTGCCAGCAGTCTCGGGACAGGGGGCGCGACTGAAGCTTTCTTT. This chain uses TRBV28 with TRBJ1-1; TRBD1 agrees at 12 bases. CDR3 length equals 15 residues. Germline CDR1 is MDHEN and CDR2 is SYDVKM. Germline trimming cut 5 bases from V and 5 bases from J; bases unmatched to any gene: 6.

The V and J genes are TRBV27 and TRBJ2-7; D may be TRBD1 or TRBD2 (6 bases each). This CDR3 has 16 residues. V gave up 0 bases and J gave up 4 bases, with 16 bases separating them. CDR1 and CDR2 (germline): MNHEY, SMNVEV (reference sequence). Here the CDR3 DNA reads TGTGCCAGCAGTTTATCGGCCGAGGGGGGCTTTTACGAGCAGTACTTC. As protein: CASSLSAEGGFYEQYF.